The TCR beta chain described here comes from a study of human thymus T cells. The germline V and J ends were trimmed by 0 bases and 0 bases, with 21 bases remaining between them. Looked up from germline, CDR1 is LNHDA and CDR2 is SQIVND (reference sequence). CDR3 length equals 20 residues. The protocol was immunoSEQ multiplex PCR, while the TCRdb copy is restricted to in-frame clones and leaves out a portion. In the table there are roughly 86,000 clones, roughly 97% of which are singletons. Thymic samples were excised during corrective heart operations. This chain uses TRBV19 with TRBJ2-1; D is unresolved. The clonotype originates from a boy less than two years old with a congenital heart defect but otherwise immunologically healthy. Specimen: thymus tissue. The CDR3 coding sequence is TGTGCCAGTAGTATAGATAACCCCTCCCTCGGCGGAACCTCCTACAATGAGCAGTTCTTC. Translation gives CASSIDNPSLGGTSYNEQFF.